The rows below give T cell receptor beta chains drawn from one sample of a study of blood T cell repertoires in COVID-19. The method was immunoSEQ multiplex PCR; TCRdb's version includes in-frame clones alone and lacks a portion of them. Of about 80,000 clones listed, around four fifths are singletons. Sequencing was carried out using peripheral blood. Receptors originate from a human donor in a cohort sampled during active COVID-19. CDR3s include the opening cysteine and the closing phenylalanine or tryptophan. D genes are given only for firm matches. The size entry is marked missing in some rows and otherwise reads once, few, many or a size class.

len: 15; d_gene: TRBD2; v_gene: TRBV20-1; abundance: -; j_gene: TRBJ2-1; CDR3nt: TGCAGTGCTAGTGGAGCGGGAGCTGTTTACAATGAGCAGTTCTTC; CDR3aa: CSASGAGAVYNEQFF
len: 15; d_gene: -; v_gene: TRBV7-9; abundance: -; j_gene: TRBJ2-3; CDR3nt: TGTGCCAGCAGCCGACGCCAGGGAGGAACAGATACGCAGTATTTT; CDR3aa: CASSRRQGGTDTQYF
len: 15; d_gene: -; v_gene: TRBV6-5; abundance: few; j_gene: TRBJ2-5; CDR3nt: TGTGCCAGCAGTTACTCTGGGAGCGGCCAAGAGACCCAGTACTTC; CDR3aa: CASSYSGSGQETQYF
len: 17; d_gene: TRBD1; v_gene: TRBV7-9; abundance: few; j_gene: TRBJ1-1; CDR3nt: TGTGCCAGCAGCTTAGAAGGGACAGGGGCTCCGCCCACTGAAGCTTTCTTT; CDR3aa: CASSLEGTGAPPTEAFF
len: 16; d_gene: TRBD1; v_gene: TRBV7-6; abundance: once; j_gene: TRBJ1-2; CDR3nt: TGTGCCAGCAGTTCTGGGACAGGGGGCGAAAGAAGAGGCTACACCTTC; CDR3aa: CASSSGTGGERRGYTF
len: 14; d_gene: -; v_gene: TRBV5-1; abundance: -; j_gene: TRBJ1-4; CDR3nt: TGCGCCAGCAGCTCGACAGGCTTTAATGAAAAACTGTTTTTT; CDR3aa: CASSSTGFNEKLFF
len: 16; d_gene: -; v_gene: TRBV3-1/TRBV3-2; abundance: -; j_gene: TRBJ2-5; CDR3nt: TGTGCCAGCAGCCAAGGGGTAGGAGGGTCCCAAGAGATCCAGTACTTC; CDR3aa: CASSQGVGGSQEIQYF
len: 15; d_gene: TRBD2; v_gene: TRBV7-6; abundance: -; j_gene: TRBJ2-5; CDR3nt: TGTGCCAGCAGCAAAACTAGCGGGGGGTCTGGGACCCAGTACTTC; CDR3aa: CASSKTSGGSGTQYF
len: 13; d_gene: -; v_gene: TRBV6-5; abundance: -; j_gene: TRBJ1-1; CDR3nt: TGTGCCAGCAGAGGACAAGGGGTCGGTGAAGCTTTCTTT; CDR3aa: CASRGQGVGEAFF
len: 15; d_gene: TRBD1; v_gene: TRBV25-1; abundance: -; j_gene: TRBJ1-5; CDR3nt: TGTGCCAGCAGTGGGGGCCAGGGGGCAGGTCAGCCCCAGCATTTT; CDR3aa: CASSGGQGAGQPQHF
len: 14; d_gene: TRBD1; v_gene: TRBV18; abundance: -; j_gene: TRBJ2-5; CDR3nt: TGTGCCAGCTCACCACAGGGGACAGGAGAGACCCAGTACTTC; CDR3aa: CASSPQGTGETQYF
len: 16; d_gene: -; v_gene: TRBV11-3; abundance: once; j_gene: TRBJ1-3; CDR3nt: TGTGCCAGCACCCTAGGCGGGGAAAGCTCTGGAAACACCATATATTTT; CDR3aa: CASTLGGESSGNTIYF
len: 12; d_gene: -; v_gene: TRBV5-8; abundance: once; j_gene: TRBJ2-7; CDR3nt: TGTGCCAGCAGCCGAACCAGCTACGAGCAGTACTTC; CDR3aa: CASSRTSYEQYF
len: 15; d_gene: -; v_gene: TRBV18; abundance: -; j_gene: TRBJ1-1; CDR3nt: TGTGCCAGCTCACCACCAAGAACCTCTTTTCGGTGGGCTTTCTTT; CDR3aa: CASSPPRTSFRWAFF
len: 11; d_gene: -; v_gene: TRBV19; abundance: -; j_gene: TRBJ2-7; CDR3nt: TGTGCCAGTAGTCGAGGGCGCGAGCAGTACTTC; CDR3aa: CASSRGREQYF
len: 16; d_gene: -; v_gene: TRBV11-3; abundance: -; j_gene: TRBJ2-7; CDR3nt: TGTGCCAGCCGGAGGGGCGGGCCAGGGGGCTCCTACGAGCAGTACTTC; CDR3aa: CASRRGGPGGSYEQYF
len: 13; d_gene: -; v_gene: TRBV3-1/TRBV3-2; abundance: -; j_gene: TRBJ1-1; CDR3nt: TGTGCCAGCAGCCATGCAGGGGTGACTGAAGCTTTCTTT; CDR3aa: CASSHAGVTEAFF
len: 14; d_gene: TRBD1; v_gene: TRBV10-1; abundance: -; j_gene: TRBJ2-4; CDR3nt: TGCGCCAGCAGTGGGGACAGGGCGAAGGGCATTCAGTACTTC; CDR3aa: CASSGDRAKGIQYF
len: 11; d_gene: -; v_gene: TRBV3-1/TRBV3-2; abundance: -; j_gene: TRBJ2-3; CDR3nt: TGTGCCAGCAGCCAAGAGTACCTCAGGTATTTT; CDR3aa: CASSQEYLRYF
len: 15; d_gene: TRBD2; v_gene: TRBV10-3; abundance: once; j_gene: TRBJ2-1; CDR3nt: TGTGCCATCAGTGGGGGTAGTAGCGGGGGCAATGAGCAGTTCTTC; CDR3aa: CAISGGSSGGNEQFF
len: 11; d_gene: -; v_gene: TRBV7-9; abundance: -; j_gene: TRBJ2-3; CDR3nt: TGTGCCAGCAGCCAGACTGCGGGGCAGTATTTT; CDR3aa: CASSQTAGQYF
len: 15; d_gene: -; v_gene: TRBV5-4; abundance: once; j_gene: TRBJ1-2; CDR3nt: TGTGCCAGCAGCTTGGGTGGCACAGGGAACTATGGCTACACCTTC; CDR3aa: CASSLGGTGNYGYTF
len: 13; d_gene: TRBD2; v_gene: TRBV6-5; abundance: -; j_gene: TRBJ2-3; CDR3nt: TGTGCCAGCACACTAGCGGGCACAGATACGCAGTATTTT; CDR3aa: CASTLAGTDTQYF
len: 11; d_gene: -; v_gene: TRBV21-1; abundance: -; j_gene: TRBJ1-6; CDR3nt: TGTGCCAGCAGTGGGAGACCACCCCTCCACTTT; CDR3aa: CASSGRPPLHF
len: 14; d_gene: -; v_gene: TRBV2; abundance: -; j_gene: TRBJ1-6; CDR3nt: TGTGCCAGCAGTAAGGGGGGGCAACCTGTGACCCTCCACTTT; CDR3aa: CASSKGGQPVTLHF
len: 14; d_gene: -; v_gene: TRBV29-1; abundance: -; j_gene: TRBJ1-2; CDR3nt: TGCAGCGTCATTGAGGGGGGGGCTGGCTATGGCTACACCTTC; CDR3aa: CSVIEGGAGYGYTF
len: 13; d_gene: TRBD1; v_gene: TRBV11-2; abundance: -; j_gene: TRBJ1-1; CDR3nt: TGTGCCAGCAGCTTACAGGGGGACACTGAAGCTTTCTTT; CDR3aa: CASSLQGDTEAFF
len: 16; d_gene: -; v_gene: TRBV7-8; abundance: -; j_gene: TRBJ2-7; CDR3nt: TGTGCCAGCAGCTTATGGTTTCAGGGGGGTACCGACGAGCAGTACTTC; CDR3aa: CASSLWFQGGTDEQYF
len: 13; d_gene: TRBD2; v_gene: TRBV12-3/TRBV12-4; abundance: -; j_gene: TRBJ2-7; CDR3nt: TGTGCCAGCAGTCGGACTAGTGGCTACGAGCAGTACTTC; CDR3aa: CASSRTSGYEQYF
len: 13; d_gene: -; v_gene: TRBV2; abundance: -; j_gene: TRBJ1-1; CDR3nt: TGTGCCAGCACCTACGGGGGTGGCACTGAAGCTTTCTTT; CDR3aa: CASTYGGGTEAFF
len: 15; d_gene: TRBD1; v_gene: TRBV5-1; abundance: -; j_gene: TRBJ2-5; CDR3nt: TGCGCCAGCAGCTTCCAGGGGGCGGATCAAGAGACCCAGTACTTC; CDR3aa: CASSFQGADQETQYF
len: 15; d_gene: TRBD2; v_gene: TRBV3-1/TRBV3-2; abundance: -; j_gene: TRBJ2-7; CDR3nt: TGTGCCAGCAGTGGGGGACGGCGGGGGGGCAACGAGCAGTACTTC; CDR3aa: CASSGGRRGGNEQYF
len: 15; d_gene: -; v_gene: TRBV11-3; abundance: once; j_gene: TRBJ2-3; CDR3nt: TGTGCCAGCAGCTTAGTCGCGACTAGCACAGATACGCAGTATTTT; CDR3aa: CASSLVATSTDTQYF
len: 18; d_gene: TRBD1; v_gene: TRBV9; abundance: -; j_gene: TRBJ2-3; CDR3nt: TGTGCCAGCAGCGTAAACGCCGGGACAGGGTTTTTCACAGATACGCAGTATTTT; CDR3aa: CASSVNAGTGFFTDTQYF
len: 13; d_gene: -; v_gene: TRBV2; abundance: -; j_gene: TRBJ1-1; CDR3nt: TGTGCCAGTGTGGGGGAGGCGAACACTGAAGCTTTCTTT; CDR3aa: CASVGEANTEAFF
len: 15; d_gene: TRBD1; v_gene: TRBV14; abundance: -; j_gene: TRBJ2-3; CDR3nt: TGTGCCAGCAGCCCCTGGACAGGGAGCACAGATACGCAGTATTTT; CDR3aa: CASSPWTGSTDTQYF
len: 13; d_gene: -; v_gene: TRBV9; abundance: -; j_gene: TRBJ1-2; CDR3nt: TGTGCCAGCAGCCCCCCGTCGGGCTATGGCTACACCTTC; CDR3aa: CASSPPSGYGYTF
len: 16; d_gene: -; v_gene: TRBV5-8; abundance: once; j_gene: TRBJ2-2; CDR3nt: TGTGCCAGCAGCTTGGGTCCAGTATTGAACACCGGGGAGCTGTTTTTT; CDR3aa: CASSLGPVLNTGELFF
len: 15; d_gene: -; v_gene: TRBV28; abundance: -; j_gene: TRBJ2-7; CDR3nt: TGTGCCAGCACCGCCCGAGGGACACTCTCCTACGAGCAGTACTTC; CDR3aa: CASTARGTLSYEQYF
len: 14; d_gene: -; v_gene: TRBV2; abundance: -; j_gene: TRBJ1-4; CDR3nt: TGTGCCAGCAGGGGGAGGGCCTCTAATGAAAAACTGTTTTTT; CDR3aa: CASRGRASNEKLFF
len: 11; d_gene: -; v_gene: TRBV29-1; abundance: -; j_gene: TRBJ2-7; CDR3nt: TGCAGCGTTGGTCTAGGAAACGAGCAGTACTTC; CDR3aa: CSVGLGNEQYF
len: 11; d_gene: -; v_gene: TRBV2; abundance: -; j_gene: TRBJ2-7; CDR3nt: TGTGCCAGCAGTCTACTAAACGAGCAGTACTTC; CDR3aa: CASSLLNEQYF
len: 15; d_gene: TRBD1; v_gene: TRBV5-1; abundance: once; j_gene: TRBJ2-5; CDR3nt: TGCGCCAGCAGCTTGGGGGCAGGGGGCAAAGAGACCCAGTACTTC; CDR3aa: CASSLGAGGKETQYF
len: 19; d_gene: TRBD2; v_gene: TRBV18; abundance: -; j_gene: TRBJ2-1; CDR3nt: TGTGCCAGCTCCTACAGGGTAGCGGGGGGCGGAGGAGACTACAATGAGCAGTTCTTC; CDR3aa: CASSYRVAGGGGDYNEQFF
len: 16; d_gene: -; v_gene: TRBV19; abundance: -; j_gene: TRBJ1-4; CDR3nt: TGTGCCAGTAGTATAGGCCCGCGAGGGAAGGAGGAAAAACTGTTTTTT; CDR3aa: CASSIGPRGKEEKLFF
len: 15; d_gene: -; v_gene: TRBV3-1/TRBV3-2; abundance: -; j_gene: TRBJ2-6; CDR3nt: TGTGCCAGCAGCCAAGACAGCTCTGGGGCCAACGTCCTGACTTTC; CDR3aa: CASSQDSSGANVLTF
len: 14; d_gene: TRBD1; v_gene: TRBV5-1; abundance: -; j_gene: TRBJ1-3; CDR3nt: TGCGCCAGCAACGACAGGGGGACGCGAAACACCATATATTTT; CDR3aa: CASNDRGTRNTIYF
len: 16; d_gene: -; v_gene: TRBV5-1; abundance: few; j_gene: TRBJ2-1; CDR3nt: TGCGCCAGCAGCTTGGGGCTAGGATACGCAGACAATGAGCAGTTCTTC; CDR3aa: CASSLGLGYADNEQFF
len: 17; d_gene: -; v_gene: TRBV7-3; abundance: -; j_gene: TRBJ1-4; CDR3nt: TGTGCCAGCAGCTTAAGCCCCCCTCGCAGGGGATACGAAAAACTGTTTTTT; CDR3aa: CASSLSPPRRGYEKLFF
len: 14; d_gene: TRBD1; v_gene: TRBV5-1; abundance: -; j_gene: TRBJ1-1; CDR3nt: TGCGCCAGCAGCGGCGCAGGGGGCGCGACTGAAGCTTTCTTT; CDR3aa: CASSGAGGATEAFF
len: 14; d_gene: -; v_gene: TRBV6-1; abundance: -; j_gene: TRBJ1-1; CDR3nt: TGTGCCAGCAGTTGGTCGACAGTGAACACTGAAGCTTTCTTT; CDR3aa: CASSWSTVNTEAFF
len: 19; d_gene: -; v_gene: TRBV7-9; abundance: -; j_gene: TRBJ1-6; CDR3nt: TGTGCCAGCAGCTTACTAGCCGGAGACTTAAGCTCCTATAATTCACCCCTCCACTTT; CDR3aa: CASSLLAGDLSSYNSPLHF
len: 15; d_gene: TRBD2; v_gene: TRBV7-2; abundance: once; j_gene: TRBJ2-7; CDR3nt: TGTGCCAGCAGCTCCCAGGCGGGGGACTCCTACGAGCAGTACTTC; CDR3aa: CASSSQAGDSYEQYF
len: 14; d_gene: -; v_gene: TRBV11-2; abundance: -; j_gene: TRBJ2-5; CDR3nt: TGTGCCAGCAGCCCTCCCGCGAGCCAAGAGACCCAGTACTTC; CDR3aa: CASSPPASQETQYF
len: 14; d_gene: TRBD1; v_gene: TRBV5-4; abundance: few; j_gene: TRBJ2-7; CDR3nt: TGTGCCAGCAGACCGGGACAGGGCTCCTACGAGCAGTACTTC; CDR3aa: CASRPGQGSYEQYF